The clone carrying this T cell receptor beta chain was seen a few times. Its antigen is not identified. Sequenced material consisted of expressed TCRB transcripts (all of the isolated RNA was reverse transcribed). The repertoire was sequenced with immunoSEQ multiplex PCR; TCRdb's copy has only in-frame clones and lacks some. The table records some 660,000 clones, around 15% of them present only once. This sample was taken from a study of beta chain features in type 1 diabetes. Study-wide points: Type 1 diabetes patients had moderately but significantly shorter TCRB CDR3s in all four CD4+ subsets.

Sequenced: naive CD4+ T cells from blood. The sequence derives from a man in his late teens or twenties with type 1 diabetes.

The CDR3 sequence is CASSQNYGTGELFF. As DNA, the CDR3 is TGTGCCAGCAGCCAAAACTACGGAACCGGGGAGCTGTTTTTT. The gene calls are TRBV4-2 and TRBJ2-2; D is undetermined. Trimming removed 2 bases from V and 5 bases from J, with 9 bases in between. The germline gives CDR1 LGHNA, CDR2 YNFKEQ. CDR3 size: 14 residues.